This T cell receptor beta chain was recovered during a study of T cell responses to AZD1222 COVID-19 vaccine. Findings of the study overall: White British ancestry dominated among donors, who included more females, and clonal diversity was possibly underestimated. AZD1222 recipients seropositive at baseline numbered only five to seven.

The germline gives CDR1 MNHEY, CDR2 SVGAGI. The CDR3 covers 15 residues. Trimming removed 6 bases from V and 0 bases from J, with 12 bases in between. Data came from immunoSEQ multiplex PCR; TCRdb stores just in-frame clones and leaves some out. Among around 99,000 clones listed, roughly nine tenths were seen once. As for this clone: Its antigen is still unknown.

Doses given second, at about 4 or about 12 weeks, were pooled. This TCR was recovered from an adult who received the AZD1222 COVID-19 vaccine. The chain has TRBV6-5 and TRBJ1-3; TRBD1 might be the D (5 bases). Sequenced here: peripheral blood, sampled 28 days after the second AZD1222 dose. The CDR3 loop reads CASRAQGNSGNTIYF. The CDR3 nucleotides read TGTGCCAGCAGGGCCCAGGGTAACTCTGGAAACACCATATATTTT.